These 17 T cell receptor beta chains were all obtained from the same sample, sequenced in a study of radiotherapy plus CTLA-4 blockade in lung cancer. Some clones are missing from TCRdb's copy, which holds only in-frame ones; the method was immunoSEQ multiplex PCR. This sample has 24,000 or so clones; 73% occur once, and the top ten carry 3.6%. The sample was peripheral blood, taken from a patient treated with radiotherapy plus ipilimumab. These receptors all come from a human donor with non-small cell lung cancer who had stable disease on radiotherapy plus ipilimumab.

The chain combines TRBV9 with TRBJ2-3; D is uncertain. Trimming cost V 5 bases and J 0 bases, with 13 bases left between them. This CDR3 is built from 15 residues. Germline CDR1 and CDR2: SGDLS and YYNGEE. For the CDR3, the DNA is TGTGCCAGCAGGGGGTGGAGACCTAGCACAGATACGCAGTATTTT. It specifies CASRGWRPSTDTQYF.

This clone occurred once. The chain uses TRBV10-1 and TRBJ2-5; no reliable D call. The J call may be in error: the DNA end matches TRBJ2-7 better. This CDR3 contains 14 residues. The germline CDR1 and CDR2 sequences are WNHNN and SYGVQD (reference sequence). The CDR3 spells CASSSGSVPYEQYF. The CDR3 DNA is TGCGCCAGCTCCTCTGGGTCGGTCCCCTACGAGCAGTACTTC.

The V call is TRBV5-1, the J call TRBJ1-1; D not resolved. The V and J ends lost 0 bases and 0 bases respectively, with 3 bases between them. Germline V gene data show CDR1 as SGHRS and CDR2 as YFSETQ. The CDR3 totals 13 residues. The CDR3 bases are TGCGCCAGCAGCTTGGGGCTGAACACTGAAGCTTTCTTT. Translation: CASSLGLNTEAFF.

The V call is TRBV10-2, the J call TRBJ2-1, with 14 bases identical to TRBD2. The CDR3 length is 14 residues. In germline, CDR1 is WSHSY, CDR2 SAAADI. J lost 5 bases, V lost 8 bases, and 2 bases had no gene match. CDR3 sequence (DNA): TGCGCCAGCGGGGGACTAGCGGGAGACAATGAGCAGTTCTTC. It codes for CASGGLAGDNEQFF.

The chain joins TRBV5-6 to TRBJ2-7; no reliable D call. Trimming removed 2 bases from V and 7 bases from J, with 16 bases in between. Germline V gives CDR1 SGHDT, CDR2 YYEEEE. This CDR3 has 14 residues. The CDR3 protein is CASSFMVGSGEQYF. DNA of the CDR3: TGTGCCAGCAGCTTTATGGTGGGAAGTGGGGAGCAGTACTTC.

The chain employs TRBV6-1 and TRBJ2-3; TRBD1 matches 7 bases. J gave up 3 bases and V 4 bases, and 4 bases lay outside the gene matches. Germline-derived CDR1 and CDR2 are MNHNS and SASEGT. CDR3 length: 14 residues. The DNA of the CDR3 is TGTGCCAGCAGTGGGGACAGTCTTACAGATACGCAGTATTTT. As protein: CASSGDSLTDTQYF.

The rearrangement joins TRBV11-3 to TRBJ2-1; no definite D call. V lost 4 bases and J 12 bases, leaving 10 bases between the germline ends. There are 11 residues in the CDR3. Germline-derived CDR1 and CDR2 are SGHNT and YENEEA. CDR3 amino acids: CASSSDRWQFF. Written as DNA, the CDR3 is TGTGCCAGCAGCTCAGATCGGTGGCAGTTCTTC.

The chain couples TRBV27 to TRBJ2-7, with TRBD1 matching 8 bases. Germline V gene lookup returns CDR1 MNHEY and CDR2 SMNVEV (reference sequence). The CDR3 totals 13 residues. Trimming took 3 bases from V and 2 from J; bases not matched to a gene: 0. This CDR3 reads CASSLTGAYEQYF. The DNA of the CDR3 is TGTGCCAGCAGTTTGACAGGGGCCTACGAGCAGTACTTC.

The chain has TRBV28 and TRBJ2-5; 8 bases line up with TRBD1. Germline V CDR1 and CDR2: MDHEN, SYDVKM. The CDR3 has 16 amino acids. V trimming: 5 bases; J trimming: 1 base; junction bases outside the gene matches: 9. As DNA, the CDR3 is TGTGCCAGCAGTCCAGGACAGGGCAAAATCCAAGAGACCCAGTACTTC. It encodes CASSPGQGKIQETQYF.

The rearrangement links TRBV18 to TRBJ2-1; D gene unclear. Germline lookup yields CDR1 KGHSH and CDR2 LQKENI. The CDR3 length is 13 residues. The V and J ends lost 2 bases and 8 bases respectively, with 10 bases between them. As DNA, the CDR3 is TGTGCCAGCTCACCAGGGGTTGACGATGAGCAGTTCTTC. It codes for CASSPGVDDEQFF.

The chain has TRBV6-1 and TRBJ2-7, with TRBD1 as a possible D gene (5 bases). Deletions cut 2 bases from V and 2 bases from J, with 13 bases between. The V gene's germline CDR1 is MNHNS and CDR2 SASEGT. This CDR3 comprises 15 residues. The chain's CDR3 is CASSEPRVVTYEQYF. The CDR3 bases are TGTGCCAGCAGTGAACCCAGGGTTGTCACCTACGAGCAGTACTTC.

The chain links TRBV11-1 to TRBJ1-1; 7 bases are a match to TRBD1. Looked up from germline, CDR1 is SGHAT and CDR2 is FQDESV (reference sequence). Trimming cost V 5 bases and J 4 bases; bases outside gene matches: 7. This CDR3 is built from 14 residues. CDR3 nucleotides: TGTGCCAGCAGCCAGGCGTCAGGGGGCACTGAAGCTTTCTTT. Amino acids: CASSQASGGTEAFF.

This chain uses TRBV7-2 with TRBJ2-2; TRBD2 agrees at 10 bases. The length of the CDR3 is 17 residues. The V gene end was trimmed by 6 bases and the J gene end by 4 bases; junction bases not matched to a gene: 11. The germline V gene has CDR1 SGHTA and CDR2 FQGNSA. CDR3 nucleotide sequence: TGTGCCAGCAGTCAGTCGCTAGCGGGAGTCGGCACCGGGGAGCTGTTTTTT. Protein: CASSQSLAGVGTGELFF.

A note on this clone: One junction end disagrees with the germline gene, perhaps due to a read error. Additional DNA sequences in this sample encode the identical CDR3. The rearrangement uses TRBV7-7 and TRBJ2-5; D call uncertain. Germline assignment: CDR1 SSHAT and CDR2 FNYEAQ (reference sequence). This CDR3 contains 12 residues. CDR3 DNA sequence: TGTGCTAGCAGCCTAAAGGGCGAGACCCAGTACTTC. Translated, it gives CASSLKGETQYF.

This chain connects TRBV5-1 to TRBJ2-7; D is unresolved. This CDR3 is built from 13 residues. V shed 5 bases and J shed 0 bases, with 9 bases lying between them. CDR1 is SGHRS, CDR2 YFSETQ, per germline. The CDR3 loop is CASSAVGSYEQYF. The DNA for the CDR3 is TGCGCCAGCAGTGCAGTCGGCTCCTACGAGCAGTACTTC.

In this sample, this clone turned up a few times. The chain joins TRBV28 to TRBJ2-7; 8 bases fit TRBD1. The CDR3 covers 15 residues. V was clipped by 5 bases and J by 7 bases; unmatched bases: 13. Germline assignment: CDR1 MDHEN and CDR2 SYDVKM. CDR3 coding DNA: TGTGCCAGCAGTCTTATCGGGCAGGGGGCCGGAGAGCAGTACTTC. Its translation is CASSLIGQGAGEQYF.

This clone was observed a few times. The V and J genes are TRBV6-1 and TRBJ2-5; TRBD2 matches 8 bases. CDR3 length equals 14 residues. Trimming cost V 3 bases and J 8 bases; bases outside gene matches: 8. CDR1 is MNHNS, CDR2 SASEGT, per germline. The CDR3 DNA reads TGTGCCAGCAGTGATTTACTAGCGGTAGGAACCCAGTACTTC. It codes for CASSDLLAVGTQYF.